This entry lists 11 T cell receptor beta chains sequenced from one sample in a study of cytomegalovirus exposure and HLA in healthy donors. PCR employed 60 Vbeta and 13 Jbeta primers. Repertoires were generated with immunoSEQ multiplex PCR, while TCRdb's copy carries only in-frame clones and drops some. Of 90,000 to 100,000 clones in the sample, approximately 78% were seen once. Material for sequencing was PBMCs. These receptor sequences come from a man aged 40-55 years in good health and CMV-seronegative.

The J gene is TRBJ1-1, the V gene TRBV6-5; TRBD1 aligns across 7 bases. CDR3 length equals 14 residues. Germline-derived CDR1 and CDR2 are MNHEY and SVGAGI. V gave up 6 bases and J gave up 0 bases; unmatched junction bases: 4. The CDR3 sequence: CASRETGLNTEAFF. DNA for the CDR3: TGTGCCAGCAGAGAGACAGGGTTGAACACTGAAGCTTTCTTT.

J is TRBJ2-1 and V is TRBV28; maybe TRBD1 (5 bases). Trimming left V 11 bases short and J 7 bases short, with 12 bases between. Germline lookup yields CDR1 MDHEN and CDR2 SYDVKM. CDR3 length: 11 residues. CDR3 nucleotide sequence: TGTGCCTCCCGGACAAGTAATGAGCAGTTCTTC. It codes for CASRTSNEQFF.

CDR3 nucleotides: TGTGCCAGCAGCATTACGGACAGGGGGATAACTAACTATGGCTACACCTTC. Its protein product is CASSITDRGITNYGYTF. The V gene is TRBV5-6, the J gene TRBJ1-2, with 10 bases identical to TRBD1. V shed 4 bases, J shed 0 bases, and the junction held 9 bases outside the gene matches. The CDR3 spans 17 residues. Per germline, CDR1 SGHDT and CDR2 YYEEEE.

This clone was seen a few times. The chain uses TRBV6-5 and TRBJ2-7; D is possibly TRBD1 (5 bases). The CDR3 consists of 15 residues. The V gene's germline CDR1 is MNHEY and CDR2 SVGAGI. V gave up 6 bases and J gave up 5 bases, with 20 bases separating them. CDR3 sequence reads: CASSRRLAGPNEQYF. For the CDR3, the DNA is TGTGCCAGCAGCCGGAGACTGGCAGGGCCTAACGAGCAGTACTTC.

The chain recombines TRBV6-5 with TRBJ2-1; no clear D. V shed 4 bases and J shed 9 bases, with 7 bases lying between them. Per germline, CDR1 MNHEY and CDR2 SVGAGI. The CDR3 length is 11 residues. The CDR3 DNA follows: TGTGCCAGCAGTTTGAACGGTGAGCAGTTCTTC. This sequence encodes CASSLNGEQFF.

The gene calls are TRBV19 and TRBJ1-5, with 8 bases matching TRBD1. Germline V gene data show CDR1 as LNHDA and CDR2 as SQIVND (reference sequence). With 5 bases clipped from V and 6 bases from J, the junction kept 6 bases outside the gene matches. This CDR3 contains 14 residues. This CDR3 is CASSRRTGRQPQHF. The CDR3 DNA reads TGTGCCAGTAGTCGAAGGACAGGGCGTCAGCCCCAGCATTTT.

The CDR3 loop reads CASSGQGAYEQYF. CDR3 bases: TGTGCCAGCAGTGGACAGGGGGCCTACGAGCAGTACTTC. The V gene is TRBV2, the J gene TRBJ2-7, with TRBD1 identical over 9 bases. V was clipped by 4 bases and J by 2 bases; unmatched bases: 0. Germline CDR1 and CDR2: SNHLY and FYNNEI. The CDR3 consists of 13 residues.

This clone was observed a handful of times. The genes are TRBV5-1 and TRBJ1-6; 10 bases fit TRBD1. Germline V gene data show CDR1 as SGHRS and CDR2 as YFSETQ. Losses at the gene ends were 4 bases for V and 10 bases for J; bases not matched to a gene: 8. The CDR3 contains 15 residues. CDR3 sequence reads: CASSPGTGERSPLHF. In DNA form, the CDR3 reads TGCGCCAGCAGCCCGGGGACAGGGGAAAGATCACCCCTCCACTTT.

The chain employs TRBV18 and TRBJ2-1; a possible D gene is TRBD2 (5 bases). The length of the CDR3 is 16 residues. Trimming shortened V by 2 bases and J by 0 bases, and 11 bases separated the two germline ends. Germline V gene lookup returns CDR1 KGHSH and CDR2 LQKENI. The CDR3 coding sequence is TGTGCCAGCTCACCAGGGGAGCAGAGCTCCTACAATGAGCAGTTCTTC. It is translated as CASSPGEQSSYNEQFF.

The chain couples TRBV10-2 to TRBJ1-4; maybe TRBD1 (5 bases). This CDR3 spans 15 amino acids. Germline V lookup: CDR1 WSHSY, CDR2 SAAADI. V lost 0 bases to trimming and J lost 8 bases, with 13 bases between them. The CDR3 nucleotides read TGCGCCAGCAGTGAGTCATTGCAGGGCAGAGAAAAACTGTTTTTT. Translated: CASSESLQGREKLFF.

This clone was seen a single time. V is TRBV2 and J is TRBJ1-2; TRBD1 might be the D (6 bases). The CDR3 totals 16 residues. V lost 0 bases and J lost 2, with 13 bases in between. Germline V gives CDR1 SNHLY, CDR2 FYNNEI. The CDR3 reads CASSEARGGLNYGYTF. The DNA for the CDR3 is TGTGCCAGCAGTGAAGCGCGCGGGGGGCTGAACTATGGCTACACCTTC.